These 27 T cell receptor beta chains share one sample of origin, sequenced in a study of OX40 agonist ivuxolimab in advanced cancers. Receptor amplification or capture employed the immunoSEQ multiplex PCR assay. In its TCRdb copy, this immuneACCESS table keeps in-frame sequences only and misses some clones. Where compared with another copy, unresolved V genes explain less than half of these, and the others have no known cause. The sample table holds 100,000 or so clones, of which roughly 84% were seen once. 3.5% to 4% of the sample comes from the top ten. The source was CD4+ or CD8+ T cells sorted from blood, collected in a trial of the OX40 agonist ivuxolimab. These receptors were obtained from an adult with an advanced solid tumor such as melanoma, head and neck, liver or kidney cancer.

The DNA for the CDR3 is TGCGCCAGCAGCCAAGATAGTCAGGGCGAGGTCTCCTACGAGCAGTACTTC. Translated, it gives CASSQDSQGEVSYEQYF. The chain is built from TRBV4-3 and TRBJ2-7; perhaps TRBD1 as D (5 bases). V lost 0 bases and J 0 bases, leaving 15 bases between the germline ends. The CDR3 has 17 residues. Per germline, CDR1 LGHNA and CDR2 YSLEER.

This sequence joins TRBV9 and TRBJ2-2; 10 nucleotides agree with TRBD2. With V trimmed by 4 bases and J by 4 bases, 7 bases remained unmatched. This CDR3 spans 16 amino acids. Germline V gene data show CDR1 as SGDLS and CDR2 as YYNGEE. The CDR3 DNA reads TGTGCCAGCAGCCTCTACGGACTAGCGGCCACCGGGGAGCTGTTTTTT. Its translation is CASSLYGLAATGELFF.

This chain joins TRBV5-1 and TRBJ2-5; 8 positions match TRBD1. The DNA end favors TRBJ2-7, so the J call may be wrong. The CDR3 consists of 15 residues. Germline V CDR1 and CDR2: SGHRS, YFSETQ. Here the CDR3 reads CASSARTGSDYEQYF. DNA of the CDR3: TGCGCCAGCAGCGCCCGGACAGGGTCCGACTACGAGCAGTACTTC.

This chain uses TRBV7-3 with TRBJ2-7, with 7 bases lining up with TRBD2. The trim removed 5 bases at V and 4 bases at J, leaving 8 bases unmatched. In germline, CDR1 is SGHTA, CDR2 FQGTGA. The CDR3 is 14 amino acids. For the CDR3, the DNA is TGTGCCAGCAGCCCGACTAGCAGCACTTACGAGCAGTACTTC. Protein sequence: CASSPTSSTYEQYF.

This clone occurred once. The chain links TRBV5-4 to TRBJ1-3; 11 nucleotides line up with TRBD1. The CDR3 loop spans 15 amino acids. Germline values: CDR1 SGHNT, CDR2 YYREEE (reference sequence). Trimming cost V 7 bases and J 3 bases; bases outside gene matches: 6. CDR3 in amino acids: CASYRTGGIGNTIYF. CDR3 in DNA: TGTGCCAGCTACAGGACAGGGGGCATTGGAAACACCATATATTTT.

This chain connects TRBV27 to TRBJ2-3; 7 nucleotides agree with TRBD2. CDR3 size: 15 residues. Trimming removed 3 bases from V and 3 bases from J; junction bases left unmatched: 6. Germline loops: CDR1 MNHEY, CDR2 SMNVEV (reference sequence). The CDR3 bases are TGTGCCAGCAGTTTGACCCGACTAGCAACAGATACGCAGTATTTT. This encodes CASSLTRLATDTQYF.

This clone was picked up one time. The chain recombines TRBV28 with TRBJ2-7; 7 positions agree with TRBD2. Germline assignment: CDR1 MDHEN and CDR2 SYDVKM. CDR3 size: 15 residues. The V gene end was trimmed by 3 bases and the J gene end by 7 bases; junction bases not matched to a gene: 12. The CDR3 loop is CASSLAASGADEQYF. In DNA form, the CDR3 reads TGTGCCAGCAGTTTGGCGGCTAGCGGTGCTGATGAGCAGTACTTC.

Here the CDR3 reads CASSPKNTGELFF. In DNA form, the CDR3 reads TGTGCCAGCTCACCAAAGAACACCGGGGAGCTGTTTTTT. This rearrangement joins TRBV18 to TRBJ2-2; no firm D call. Germline assignment: CDR1 KGHSH and CDR2 LQKENI. The V end lost 2 bases, the J end lost 1 base, and 2 bases lay between the germline ends. This CDR3 is 13 amino acids long.

Only a few counts were recorded for this clone. This chain links TRBV5-1 with TRBJ1-5; no definite D call. The CDR3 covers 14 residues. The ends were cut back, 3 bases at V and 4 bases at J, with 11 bases in the middle. The germline V gene encodes CDR1 SGHRS and CDR2 YFSETQ. The CDR3 bases are TGCGCCAGCAGCTCCCGGACTGGTAATCAGCCCCAGCATTTT. It codes for CASSSRTGNQPQHF. The entire variable domain, with the rest obtained from reference TRBV5-1 and TRBJ1-5, is as follows: KAGVTQTPRYLIKTRGQQVTLSCSPISGHRSVSWYQQTPGQGLQFLFEYFSETQRNKGNFPGRFSGRQFSNSRSEMNVSTLELGDSALYLCASSSRTGNQPQHFGDGTRLSIL.

This clone was detected only once. This sequence joins TRBV7-9 and TRBJ1-1; D remains unclear. Between the trimmed V and J ends, which lost 8 bases and 3 bases, there was a span of 7 bases. The CDR3 runs to 11 residues. Germline values: CDR1 SEHNR, CDR2 FQNEAQ (reference sequence). DNA for the CDR3: TGTGCCAGCCAGCTGTACACTGAAGCTTTCTTT. This codes for CASQLYTEAFF.

The sample holds one count of this clone. The chain joins TRBV28 to TRBJ2-2; 9 nucleotides align to TRBD1. Per the germline V gene, CDR1 is MDHEN and CDR2 is SYDVKM. This CDR3 spans 15 amino acids. With 6 bases clipped from V and 1 base from J, the junction kept 3 bases outside the gene matches. Written as DNA, the CDR3 is TGTGCCAGCAGCCTGGGACAGGGGAACACCGGGGAGCTGTTTTTT. This translates into CASSLGQGNTGELFF.

Comment on this clone: The same CDR3 can be traced to other DNA sequences in this sample. This rearrangement joins TRBV5-1 to TRBJ1-1; D unclear. The CDR3 spans 12 residues. CDR1 is SGHRS, CDR2 YFSETQ, per germline. V was cut by 0 bases and J by 4 bases, with 4 bases left in between. CDR3 DNA sequence: TGCGCCAGCAGCTTGGTTGGCACTGAAGCTTTCTTT. Translation: CASSLVGTEAFF.

The CDR3 loop is CASSLPRFDAFF. In DNA form, the CDR3 reads TGTGCCAGCAGCCTCCCACGGTTCGATGCTTTCTTT. The chain is built from TRBV7-2 and TRBJ1-1; the D is unclear. Germline V gene sequence: CDR1 SGHTA, CDR2 FQGNSA. CDR3 length equals 12 residues. The V end lost 5 bases, the J end lost 11 bases, and 15 bases lay between the germline ends.

The sample holds one count of this clone. The chain is built from TRBV18 and TRBJ2-7; D unresolved. Trimming cost V 3 bases and J 4 bases, with 10 bases left between them. The CDR3 has 13 residues. Germline V gene lookup returns CDR1 KGHSH and CDR2 LQKENI. CDR3 in amino acids: CASSPSKGYEQYF. CDR3 in DNA: TGTGCCAGCTCACCGTCCAAGGGTTACGAGCAGTACTTC.

The V gene is TRBV4-1, the J gene TRBJ1-2; TRBD1 is a possible D gene (6 bases). Trimming stripped 1 base from V and 1 base from J, with 16 bases between. Germline V gene data show CDR1 as MGHRA and CDR2 as YSYEKL. This CDR3 spans 17 amino acids. CDR3 protein: CASSQGGSRGGNYGYTF. CDR3 DNA: TGCGCCAGCAGCCAAGGGGGAAGCAGGGGAGGTAACTATGGCTACACCTTC.

A note on this clone: One end of the junction fails to match germline, which may point to a read error. This chain joins TRBV25-1 and TRBJ2-7; D remains unclear. Germline values: CDR1 MGHDK, CDR2 SYGVNS. The CDR3 length is 13 residues. The CDR3 DNA is TGTGCCGGCAGTGAAATGGTAGGATACGAGCAGTACTTC. It yields the protein CAGSEMVGYEQYF.

The chain recombines TRBV7-9 with TRBJ1-4, with D unclear. This CDR3 region has 16 residues. Trimming removed 5 bases from V and 7 bases from J, with 20 bases in between. In germline, CDR1 is SEHNR, CDR2 FQNEAQ (reference sequence). CDR3 coding DNA: TGTGCCAGCAGCGCGAGGAGTGCGGGAGGAGGTGAAAAACTGTTTTTT. The encoded protein is CASSARSAGGGEKLFF.

This clone was recorded a few times. The genes are TRBV25-1 and TRBJ2-7; possibly TRBD2 for D (6 bases). Germline assignment: CDR1 MGHDK and CDR2 SYGVNS. The CDR3 totals 13 residues. Deletions cut 4 bases from V and 11 bases from J, with 18 bases between. Here the CDR3 reads CASSAGAYSGEYF. In DNA, the CDR3 is TGTGCCAGCAGTGCTGGTGCGTACTCGGGGGAGTACTTC.

This chain uses TRBV5-1 with TRBJ2-5, with 7 bases aligning to TRBD2. Per germline, CDR1 SGHRS and CDR2 YFSETQ. There are 15 residues in the CDR3. V shed 4 bases, J shed 0 bases, and the junction held 6 bases outside the gene matches. CDR3 DNA sequence: TGCGCCAGCAGCAAAAACGGGGGGAACCAAGAGACCCAGTACTTC. It yields the protein CASSKNGGNQETQYF.

This chain links TRBV5-1 with TRBJ2-1; a possible D gene is TRBD2 (6 bases). V lost 1 base and J 8 bases, leaving 10 bases between the germline ends. The germline V gene has CDR1 SGHRS and CDR2 YFSETQ. The CDR3 extends over 13 amino acids. The CDR3 nucleotides read TGCGCCAGCAGCTTGAGCAGGAGGGATGAGCAGTTCTTC. It encodes CASSLSRRDEQFF. Variable domain in full (rest from reference TRBV5-1 and TRBJ2-1): KAGVTQTPRYLIKTRGQQVTLSCSPISGHRSVSWYQQTPGQGLQFLFEYFSETQRNKGNFPGRFSGRQFSNSRSEMNVSTLELGDSALYLCASSLSRRDEQFFGPGTRLTVL.

The DNA for the CDR3 is TGTGCCAGCAGGTCCGTGGCGGACACTGAAGCTTTCTTT. It codes for CASRSVADTEAFF. This chain uses TRBV28 with TRBJ1-1; D not certain. The CDR3 runs to 13 residues. Germline CDR1 is MDHEN and CDR2 is SYDVKM. V was pared by 6 bases and J by 3 bases, with 11 bases between.

V is TRBV12-5 and J is TRBJ2-7, with 8 bases aligning to TRBD1. Per the germline V gene, CDR1 is LGHNT and CDR2 is FRNRAP. The CDR3 extends over 15 amino acids. J was trimmed by 0 bases and V by 1 base; bases with no gene match: 2. In DNA form, the CDR3 reads TGTGCTAGTGGTTTGGGGGACAGGAGCTCCTACGAGCAGTACTTC. It yields the protein CASGLGDRSSYEQYF.

This clone was found once. This chain uses TRBV14 with TRBJ2-3, with TRBD2 identical over 10 bases. V was clipped by 3 bases and J by 0 bases; unmatched bases: 12. The CDR3 length is 19 residues. Germline CDR1 SGHDN, CDR2 FVKESK. The CDR3 DNA reads as TGTGCCAGCAGCCACTACGGACTAGCGGAGCTCTCTAGCACAGATACGCAGTATTTT. This codes for CASSHYGLAELSSTDTQYF.

The chain recombines TRBV10-3 with TRBJ1-2; D gene unclear. Trimming took off 11 bases at V and 5 bases at J, with 15 bases between the two ends. This CDR3 is 12 amino acids long. Germline CDR1 and CDR2: ENHRY and SYGVKD. The CDR3 region is CAGGSSEYGYTF. The CDR3 region has the DNA TGTGCCGGTGGTTCGTCAGAGTATGGCTACACCTTC.

The V and J genes are TRBV30 and TRBJ2-2; TRBD2 agrees at 8 bases. The V and J ends lost 4 bases and 5 bases, in that order; junction bases with no gene match: 9. CDR1 and CDR2 (germline): GTSNPN, SVGIG (reference sequence). This CDR3 has 15 amino acids. CDR3 loop: CAWNQLAGHTGELFF. The CDR3 DNA sequence: TGTGCCTGGAACCAGTTAGCGGGACATACCGGGGAGCTGTTTTTT.

The rearrangement joins TRBV27 to TRBJ2-1, with D unclear. Germline V gives CDR1 MNHEY, CDR2 SMNVEV (reference sequence). The CDR3 extends over 10 amino acids. V lost 8 bases, J lost 9 bases, and 8 bases lay in between. Here the CDR3 reads CASGPGEQFF. The CDR3 nucleotides are TGTGCCAGCGGCCCGGGTGAGCAGTTCTTC.

This clone was seen a single time. The gene calls are TRBV5-1 and TRBJ2-5; D is undetermined. V lost 2 bases, J lost 4 bases, and 12 bases lay in between. CDR1 is SGHRS, CDR2 YFSETQ, per germline. This CDR3 is built from 14 residues. The CDR3 DNA reads TGCGCCAGCAGCTTACGGTGGGGTGGAGAGACCCAGTACTTC. As protein: CASSLRWGGETQYF.